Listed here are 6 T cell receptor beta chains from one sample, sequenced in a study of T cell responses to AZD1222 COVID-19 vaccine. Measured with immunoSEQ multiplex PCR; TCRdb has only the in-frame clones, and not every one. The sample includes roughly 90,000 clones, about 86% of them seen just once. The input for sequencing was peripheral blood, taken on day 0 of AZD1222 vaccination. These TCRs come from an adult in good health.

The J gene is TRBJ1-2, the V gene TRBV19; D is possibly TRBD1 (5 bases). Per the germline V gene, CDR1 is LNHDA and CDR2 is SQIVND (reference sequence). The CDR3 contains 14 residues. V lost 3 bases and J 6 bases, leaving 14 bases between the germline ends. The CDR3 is CASSITVFRDGYTF. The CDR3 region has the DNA TGTGCCAGTAGTATTACGGTGTTCAGGGATGGCTACACCTTC.

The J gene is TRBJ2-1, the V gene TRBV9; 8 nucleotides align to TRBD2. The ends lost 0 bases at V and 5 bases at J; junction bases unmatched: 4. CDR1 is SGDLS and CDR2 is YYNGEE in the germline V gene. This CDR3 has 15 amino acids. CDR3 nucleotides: TGTGCCAGCAGCGTAGGTCCAGCGGGGGACAATGAGCAGTTCTTC. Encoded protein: CASSVGPAGDNEQFF.

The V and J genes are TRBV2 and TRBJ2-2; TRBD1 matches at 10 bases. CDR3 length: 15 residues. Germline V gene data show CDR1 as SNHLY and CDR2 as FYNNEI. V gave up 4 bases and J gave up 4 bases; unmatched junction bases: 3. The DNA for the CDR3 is TGTGCCAGCAGTGCCGGGACAGGGGCCACCGGGGAGCTGTTTTTT. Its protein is CASSAGTGATGELFF.

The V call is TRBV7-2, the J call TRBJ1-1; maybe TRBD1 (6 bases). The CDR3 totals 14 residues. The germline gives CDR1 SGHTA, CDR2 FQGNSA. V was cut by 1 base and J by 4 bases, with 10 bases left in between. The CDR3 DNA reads TGTGCCAGCAGCTTAGGAGACAGGACCACTGAAGCTTTCTTT. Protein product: CASSLGDRTTEAFF.

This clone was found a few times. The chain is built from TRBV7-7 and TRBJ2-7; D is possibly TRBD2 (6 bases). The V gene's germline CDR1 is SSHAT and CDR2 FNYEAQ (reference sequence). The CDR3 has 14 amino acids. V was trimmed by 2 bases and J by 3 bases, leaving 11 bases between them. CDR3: CASSLSAGSYEQYF. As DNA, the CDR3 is TGTGCCAGCAGCTTATCGGCGGGGAGCTACGAGCAGTACTTC.

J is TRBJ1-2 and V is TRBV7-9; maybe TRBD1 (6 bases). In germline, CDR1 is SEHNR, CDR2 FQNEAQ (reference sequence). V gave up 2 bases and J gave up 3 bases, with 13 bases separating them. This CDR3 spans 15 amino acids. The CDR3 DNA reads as TGTGCCAGCAGCTTATCCCGGGGGCTGGACTATGGCTACACCTTC. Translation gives CASSLSRGLDYGYTF.